Following are 31 T cell receptor beta chains from one sample sequenced in a study of blood T cell repertoires in COVID-19. Sequencing was performed with immunoSEQ multiplex PCR; in TCRdb, only in-frame clones are kept and a portion is missing. The data hold about 72,000 clones, with around 93% observed a single time. Sequenced sample: peripheral blood. The receptors were gathered from a human donor in a cohort sampled during active COVID-19.

The chain recombines TRBV5-1 with TRBJ2-2; 10 bases line up with TRBD2. CDR1 and CDR2 (germline): SGHRS, YFSETQ. The junction had 8 bases not matched to a gene; V was cut back by 6 bases and J by 6 bases. The CDR3 covers 15 residues. CDR3 residues: CASTVAGGTPGELFF. The DNA for the CDR3 is TGCGCCAGCACGGTAGCGGGGGGTACACCCGGGGAGCTGTTTTTT.

The rearrangement uses TRBV7-2 and TRBJ1-1; D may be TRBD1 (6 bases). The V end lost 1 base, the J end lost 1 base, and 10 bases lay between the germline ends. Germline V gene data show CDR1 as SGHTA and CDR2 as FQGNSA. The CDR3 is 15 amino acids. The CDR3 sequence: CASSLEAGENTEAFF. The DNA for the CDR3 is TGTGCCAGCAGCTTAGAGGCAGGGGAGAACACTGAAGCTTTCTTT.

The chain is built from TRBV5-1 and TRBJ1-2, with D possibly TRBD1 on 5 matching bases. The length of the CDR3 is 16 residues. Germline V CDR1 and CDR2: SGHRS, YFSETQ. V was clipped by 0 bases and J by 1 base, with 13 bases between them. CDR3 in amino acids: CASSLDGMTVNYGYTF. CDR3 nucleotides: TGCGCCAGCAGCTTGGATGGTATGACAGTTAACTATGGCTACACCTTC.

The chain links TRBV6-5 to TRBJ2-2; possibly TRBD2 for D (5 bases). The CDR3 covers 13 residues. Trimming removed 9 bases from V and 6 bases from J, with 14 bases in between. Germline-derived CDR1 and CDR2 are MNHEY and SVGAGI. The CDR3 DNA follows: TGTGCCAGTCTCCGGACTCGGGCCGGGGAGCTGTTTTTT. This codes for CASLRTRAGELFF.

The CDR3 here is CASGPQGNYGYTF. The DNA for the CDR3 is TGTGCCAGCGGGCCACAGGGGAACTATGGCTACACCTTC. The gene calls are TRBV2 and TRBJ1-2; TRBD1 agrees at 7 bases. After removal of 8 bases from V and 2 bases from J, the junction contained 5 bases not matched to a gene. The CDR3 contains 13 residues. Germline CDR1 reads SNHLY; CDR2 reads FYNNEI. The whole variable domain, remainder taken from reference TRBV2 and TRBJ1-2, is EPEVTQTPSHQVTQMGQEVILRCVPISNHLYFYWYRQILGQKVEFLVSFYNNEISEKSEIFDDQFSVERPDGSNFTLKIRSTKLEDSAMYFCASGPQGNYGYTFGSGTRLTVV.

The gene calls are TRBV15 and TRBJ1-5; D is unresolved. This CDR3 has 16 amino acids. Germline V gene lookup returns CDR1 LNHNV and CDR2 YYDKDF (reference sequence). Trimming pared 0 bases from V and 3 bases from J, leaving 12 bases between. The CDR3 spells CATSRDNFSPNQPQHF. CDR3 in DNA: TGTGCCACCAGCAGAGATAACTTCTCGCCCAATCAGCCCCAGCATTTT.

The chain has TRBV13 and TRBJ1-1; no firm D call. Per germline, CDR1 PRHDT and CDR2 FYEKMQ (reference sequence). V lost 2 bases and J 1 base, leaving 8 bases between the germline ends. The CDR3 is made up of 14 amino acids. The CDR3 coding sequence is TGTGCCAGCAGCTTATCTCGGGGGAACACTGAAGCTTTCTTT. This translates into CASSLSRGNTEAFF.

V usage is TRBV4-1 and J usage is TRBJ1-2; the match to TRBD1 covers 7 bases. The CDR3 loop spans 16 amino acids. Germline CDR1 is MGHRA and CDR2 is YSYEKL. V lost 3 bases, J lost 0 bases, and 7 bases stayed unmatched. The CDR3: CASSQITGVTNYGYTF. The CDR3 region has the DNA TGCGCCAGCAGCCAGATTACAGGGGTCACTAACTATGGCTACACCTTC.

The genes are TRBV7-9 and TRBJ1-1; possibly TRBD1 for D (5 bases). The CDR3 runs 13 residues. Germline CDR1 reads SEHNR; CDR2 reads FQNEAQ (reference sequence). Trimming removed 0 bases at V and 7 bases at J, with 9 bases between. In DNA, the CDR3 is TGTGCCAGCAGCTTAGCCGGGGGGAGTGAAGCTTTCTTT. Protein sequence: CASSLAGGSEAFF.

This chain joins TRBV7-2 and TRBJ2-5; 10 positions match TRBD2. The V segment lost 5 bases and the J segment 3 bases; nucleotides outside the gene matches: 6. The CDR3 length is 15 residues. Per the germline V gene, CDR1 is SGHTA and CDR2 is FQGNSA. The CDR3 region is CASSPSGGAEETQYF. The CDR3 coding sequence is TGTGCCAGCAGCCCCAGCGGGGGGGCGGAAGAGACCCAGTACTTC.

This rearrangement joins TRBV28 to TRBJ2-7; 13 bases agree with TRBD2. The CDR3 extends over 16 amino acids. Germline V gene data show CDR1 as MDHEN and CDR2 as SYDVKM. V was pared by 4 bases and J by 5 bases, with 8 bases of the junction left unmatched. CDR3 nucleotides: TGTGCCAGCAGTTCGTTGGGACTAGCGGGAATCCACGAGCAGTACTTC. It yields the protein CASSSLGLAGIHEQYF.

The V and J genes are TRBV12-5 and TRBJ2-2; 10 bases match TRBD1. Per the germline V gene, CDR1 is LGHNT and CDR2 is FRNRAP. J was trimmed by 6 bases and V by 6 bases; bases with no gene match: 10. CDR3 length: 16 amino acids. This CDR3 is CASGLRTGGEAGELFF. In DNA form, the CDR3 reads TGTGCTAGTGGCTTAAGGACAGGGGGGGAAGCCGGGGAGCTGTTTTTT.

V gene TRBV7-3 combines with J gene TRBJ2-3; 8 bases agree with TRBD1. In germline, CDR1 is SGHTA, CDR2 FQGTGA. The CDR3 runs 15 residues. V lost 2 bases and J lost 6; bases outside the gene matches: 7. The CDR3 region is CASSLGTGEGDTQYF. The CDR3 DNA reads as TGTGCCAGCAGCTTAGGGACAGGCGAGGGGGATACGCAGTATTTT.

The genes are TRBV12-3 or TRBV12-4 and TRBJ2-7, with 9 bases lining up with TRBD1. The CDR3 loop spans 13 amino acids. V trimming: 7 bases; J trimming: 3 bases; junction bases outside the gene matches: 4. The chain's CDR3 is CASTRDRDYEQYF. The DNA for the CDR3 is TGTGCCAGCACGAGGGACAGGGACTACGAGCAGTACTTC.

The chain has TRBV19 and TRBJ2-2, with TRBD1 matching over 10 bases. The CDR3 length is 16 residues. The germline V gene encodes CDR1 LNHDA and CDR2 SQIVND (reference sequence). Trimming cost V 1 base and J 3 bases; bases outside gene matches: 2. The CDR3 sequence: CASSIGGTGDTGELFF. CDR3 nucleotides: TGTGCCAGTAGTATAGGCGGGACAGGGGACACCGGGGAGCTGTTTTTT. The full variable domain, in which reference TRBV19 and TRBJ2-2 provide the parts outside the CDR3, is DGGITQSPKYLFRKEGQNVTLSCEQNLNHDAMYWYRQDPGQGLRLIYYSQIVNDFQKGDIAEGYSVSREKKESFPLTVTSAQKNPTAFYLCASSIGGTGDTGELFFGEGSRLTVL.

The V gene is TRBV5-1, the J gene TRBJ1-6; 8 nucleotides line up with TRBD1. Looked up from germline, CDR1 is SGHRS and CDR2 is YFSETQ. V shed 0 bases and J 2 bases; nucleotides not matched to a gene: 7. The CDR3 has 18 amino acids. In DNA, the CDR3 is TGCGCCAGCAGCTTGGTTCAGGGGGCTGGTCCCTATAATTCACCCCTCCACTTT. It specifies CASSLVQGAGPYNSPLHF.

V gene TRBV5-1 combines with J gene TRBJ2-1; TRBD2 aligns across 14 bases. The CDR3 is 16 residues long. J gave up 4 bases and V 4 bases, and 4 bases lay outside the gene matches. Germline loops: CDR1 SGHRS, CDR2 YFSETQ. The CDR3 DNA is TGCGCCAGCAGCCTAGGGACTAGCGGGAGTTACAATGAGCAGTTCTTC. Protein product: CASSLGTSGSYNEQFF.

The chain uses TRBV5-4 and TRBJ1-3; maybe TRBD1 (6 bases). The germline gives CDR1 SGHNT, CDR2 YYREEE (reference sequence). Trimming shortened V by 0 bases and J by 0 bases, and 10 bases separated the two germline ends. The CDR3 runs 16 residues. The CDR3 coding sequence is TGTGCCAGCAGCTTGGGGGGGACAAACTCTGGAAACACCATATATTTT. This gives the protein CASSLGGTNSGNTIYF.

The chain employs TRBV11-2 and TRBJ2-5; no definite D call. Trimming removed 2 bases from V and 3 bases from J, with 7 bases in between. The length of the CDR3 is 13 residues. The germline CDR1 and CDR2 sequences are SGHAT and FQNNGV. The DNA for the CDR3 is TGTGCCAGCAGCTTAAGTAGAGAAGAGACCCAGTACTTC. It specifies CASSLSREETQYF.

The chain carries TRBV6-1 and TRBJ1-4, with a tentative D call TRBD1 (6 bases). This CDR3 is built from 18 residues. The V and J ends lost 4 bases and 0 bases respectively, with 18 bases between them. Per the germline V gene, CDR1 is MNHNS and CDR2 is SASEGT. CDR3 coding DNA: TGTGCCAGCAGTGCTCGACCACCAGGGGTCGCAACTAATGAAAAACTGTTTTTT. Translated: CASSARPPGVATNEKLFF.

This rearrangement joins TRBV11-2 to TRBJ2-1; D is perhaps TRBD2 (6 bases). This CDR3 comprises 15 residues. V lost 2 bases, J lost 4 bases, and 12 bases lay in between. Germline CDR1 and CDR2: SGHAT and FQNNGV. CDR3 loop: CASSLISGKYNEQFF. Here the CDR3 DNA reads TGTGCCAGCAGCTTAATTAGCGGCAAGTACAATGAGCAGTTCTTC.

This clone was found a few times. V and J are TRBV5-4 and TRBJ2-2; possibly TRBD2 for D (5 bases). Germline V gene data show CDR1 as SGHNT and CDR2 as YYREEE (reference sequence). The V and J ends lost 4 bases and 7 bases respectively, with 20 bases between them. CDR3 length: 16 residues. Here the CDR3 reads CASSPVRGLDNGELFF. CDR3 bases: TGTGCCAGCAGCCCGGTGCGCGGGTTGGATAACGGGGAGCTGTTTTTT. The full variable domain, rest sourced from reference TRBV5-4 and TRBJ2-2, is ETGVTQSPTHLIKTRGQQVTLRCSSQSGHNTVSWYQQALGQGPQFIFQYYREEENGRGNFPPRFSGLQFPNYSSELNVNALELDDSALYLCASSPVRGLDNGELFFGEGSRLTVL.

The chain has TRBV7-8 and TRBJ2-3; 13 nucleotides match TRBD2. The CDR3 runs to 17 residues. The germline CDR1 and CDR2 sequences are SGHVS and FQNEAQ. Trimming cost V 4 bases and J 1 base; bases outside gene matches: 5. In nucleotides, the CDR3 is TGTGCCAGCAGCTCAACTAGCGGGAGGGCGGGCACAGATACGCAGTATTTT. The encoded protein is CASSSTSGRAGTDTQYF.

This chain links TRBV6-4 with TRBJ1-1; 11 bases map to TRBD1. Per germline, CDR1 MRHNA and CDR2 SNTAGT. The CDR3 consists of 13 residues. V was clipped by 6 bases and J by 3 bases; unmatched bases: 0. CDR3: CASRGQGDTEAFF. Here the CDR3 DNA reads TGTGCCAGCAGGGGACAGGGGGACACTGAAGCTTTCTTT.

This chain joins TRBV21-1 and TRBJ2-4; TRBD1, as called in the table, went unchecked against the DNA. TRBV21-1 is a listed pseudogene. The CDR3 is made up of 11 amino acids. The CDR3 DNA follows: TGTGCCAGCAGACTGGGACAGGGGGAGTACTTC. This gives the protein CASRLGQGEYF.

J is TRBJ2-3 and V is TRBV3-1 (or the pseudogene TRBV3-2); 10 bases are shared with TRBD2. Germline V gives CDR1 LGHDT, CDR2 YNNKEL (reference sequence). Trimming cost V 5 bases and J 8 bases; bases outside gene matches: 10. This CDR3 region has 15 residues. CDR3 nucleotides: TGTGCCAGCAGCTCCCTAGCGGGGGAGGCGGGTACGCAGTATTTT. The encoded protein is CASSSLAGEAGTQYF.

The V call is TRBV28, the J call TRBJ1-1, with TRBD1 identical over 10 bases. V lost 6 bases, J lost 6 bases, and 16 bases stayed unmatched. This CDR3 has 17 amino acids. Germline loops: CDR1 MDHEN, CDR2 SYDVKM. The CDR3 sequence: CASSLRTGGRQSAEAFF. The CDR3 nucleotides read TGTGCCAGCAGCCTTCGGACAGGGGGTAGACAAAGCGCTGAAGCTTTCTTT.

Here the CDR3 DNA reads TGTGCCAGCAGCTTAGGCAGGGCAAAAGGTGGCTACACCTTC. It codes for CASSLGRAKGGYTF. The genes are TRBV13 and TRBJ1-2; D is possibly TRBD1 (5 bases). Germline V lookup: CDR1 PRHDT, CDR2 FYEKMQ (reference sequence). V gave up 0 bases and J gave up 7 bases, with 12 bases separating them. This CDR3 has 14 amino acids.

This rearrangement joins TRBV24-1 to TRBJ1-5, with 9 bases lining up with TRBD1. Germline-derived CDR1 and CDR2 are KGHDR and SFDVKD. CDR3 length: 17 amino acids. The V and J ends lost 3 bases and 4 bases, in that order; junction bases with no gene match: 9. The CDR3 sequence is CATSDARDRVWNQPQHF. CDR3 nucleotide sequence: TGTGCCACCAGTGATGCCCGGGACAGGGTTTGGAATCAGCCCCAGCATTTT.

The chain uses TRBV18 and TRBJ2-2; D is possibly TRBD1 (6 bases). Between the trimmed V and J ends, which lost 2 bases and 5 bases, there was a span of 12 bases. The CDR3 is 15 amino acids. Germline V gives CDR1 KGHSH, CDR2 LQKENI. Here the CDR3 reads CASSPSTGRTGELFF. The CDR3 DNA follows: TGTGCCAGCTCACCAAGCACAGGGCGGACCGGGGAGCTGTTTTTT.

Worth noting for this clone: The identical CDR3 is also encoded by other nucleotide sequences in the sample. V usage is TRBV5-4 and J usage is TRBJ2-5, with 7 bases aligning to TRBD1. Germline V gives CDR1 SGHNT, CDR2 YYREEE (reference sequence). V gave up 4 bases and J gave up 5 bases; unmatched junction bases: 2. CDR3 length equals 12 residues. CDR3 in DNA: TGTGCCAGCAGCCTGGACAGGGAGACCCAGTACTTC. Its translation: CASSLDRETQYF.